This TCR beta chain was recorded in a study of identical twins. CDR1 KGHSH and CDR2 LQKENI come from the germline V gene. This CDR3 region has 17 residues. The ends lost 4 bases at V and 0 bases at J; junction bases unmatched: 5. TCRdb used MiXCR to reprocess the 5' RACE reads, holding one entry per CDR3 protein. The profile shows roughly 720,000 distinct CDR3 sequences, about 20% of them singletons. This sample also appeared in a second study, on T cells expressing NK-cell markers.

The sequenced sample consisted of PBMCs. This chain connects TRBV18 to TRBJ2-1; 11 bases map to TRBD2. This clonotype was sampled from a woman between 18 and 29 years old in good health. The CDR3 region has the DNA TGTGCCAGCTCACTGCTAACTAGCGGGGGCTCCTACAATGAGCAGTTCTTC. It yields the protein CASSLLTSGGSYNEQFF.